This TCR beta chain derives from a study of OX40 agonist ivuxolimab in advanced cancers. The CDR3 spans 17 residues. Germline loops: CDR1 SNHLY, CDR2 FYNNEI. V gave up 6 bases and J gave up 0 bases, with 18 bases separating them. The repertoire was sequenced with immunoSEQ multiplex PCR; TCRdb's copy has only in-frame clones and lacks some. The table includes about 49,000 clones, 85% detected once. This clonotype was obtained from an adult with an advanced solid tumor such as melanoma, head and neck, liver or kidney cancer. The rearrangement links TRBV2 to TRBJ1-3; D may be TRBD1 (6 bases). The source material was CD4+ or CD8+ T cells sorted from blood, sampled in a trial of the OX40 agonist ivuxolimab. The CDR3 sequence: CASSPEGGGSSGNTIYF. DNA of the CDR3: TGTGCCAGCAGCCCGGAGGGGGGGGGCAGCTCTGGAAACACCATATATTTT. Full variable domain (outside the CDR3, taken from reference TRBV2 and TRBJ1-3): EPEVTQTPSHQVTQMGQEVILRCVPISNHLYFYWYRQILGQKVEFLVSFYNNEISEKSEIFDDQFSVERPDGSNFTLKIRSTKLEDSAMYFCASSPEGGGSSGNTIYFGEGSWLTVV.